A selection of T cell receptor beta chains follows, all from one sample in a study of T cells after somatic rescue of genetic block. Data came from immunoSEQ multiplex PCR; TCRdb stores just in-frame clones and leaves some out. The sample has over 10,000 clones; around 70% are singletons. Material: peripheral blood mononuclear cells (PBMCs). These receptor sequences come from a boy aged 5-17 years. Both conserved end residues are part of each CDR3. Fields, in order: clone size, J gene, D gene, V gene, CDR3 DNA, CDR3 protein. The D gene is left open where the match is weak. The size of a clone is reported for some rows only, either as once, few or many, or as a class for expanded clones.

.	TRBJ2-7	.	TRBV5-6	TGTGCCAGCAGCTTGAGTCGGGGCTCCTACGAGCAGTACTTC	CASSLSRGSYEQYF
.	TRBJ1-1	.	TRBV2	TGTGCCAGCATTACCCTGGGGGGCGTGAACACTGAAGCTTTCTTT	CASITLGGVNTEAFF
.	TRBJ1-4	.	TRBV18	TGTGCCAGCTCATTACACGGGGGAACTAATGAAAAACTGTTTTTT	CASSLHGGTNEKLFF
.	TRBJ2-3	TRBD1	TRBV18	TGTGCCAGCTCACCTAACCGGGACAGCGCGCAGTATTTT	CASSPNRDSAQYF
.	TRBJ2-5	.	TRBV6-1	TGTGCCAGCAGTGAAAGGACGGGCTCGTACCAAGAGACCCAGTACTTC	CASSERTGSYQETQYF
.	TRBJ2-3	TRBD1	TRBV30	TGTGCCTGGAGGGACAGGGGCACAGATACGCAGTATTTT	CAWRDRGTDTQYF
.	TRBJ1-2	TRBD1	TRBV5-4	TGTGCCAGCAGCCCGATAGGGGGGGACAGGGGAGATGGCTACACCTTC	CASSPIGGDRGDGYTF
.	TRBJ2-1	.	TRBV5-8	TGTGCCAGCAGCTTGAGGGCCTACAATGAGCAGTTCTTC	CASSLRAYNEQFF
once	TRBJ2-7	.	TRBV5-8	TGTGCCAGCAGCTCCGACAGATTCTCCTACGAGCAGTACTTC	CASSSDRFSYEQYF
.	TRBJ1-5	.	TRBV27	TGTGCCAGCTCTGGACAGACCTATAGCAATCAGCCCCAGCATTTT	CASSGQTYSNQPQHF
once	TRBJ1-2	TRBD1	TRBV18	TGTGCCAGCTCACCACCGTGGGGACAGATCTATGGCTACACCTTC	CASSPPWGQIYGYTF
few	TRBJ2-3	TRBD1	TRBV18	TGTGCCAGCTCACCACCTCGGGACAGGGTCGAGGATACGCAGTATTTT	CASSPPRDRVEDTQYF
.	TRBJ2-3	TRBD2	TRBV5-1	TGCGCCAGCAGCTTGGGGCCGGGACTAGCGGGCCCAGATACGCAGTATTTT	CASSLGPGLAGPDTQYF
.	TRBJ2-1	.	TRBV6-1	TGTGCCAGCAGCGAACGAGAAAGGGGGTCCTACAATGAGCAGTTCTTC	CASSERERGSYNEQFF
.	TRBJ1-1	.	TRBV6-5	TGTGCCAGCAGTTTGACAGAGAACACTGAAGCTTTCTTT	CASSLTENTEAFF
.	TRBJ1-6	.	TRBV2	TGTGCCAGCAGCCCCAGGGACCATAATTCACCCCTCCACTTT	CASSPRDHNSPLHF
.	TRBJ2-1	TRBD1	TRBV7-6	TGTGCCAGCAGCTTATCCCCAGGGGGCGGGTCTATTGAGCAGTTCTTC	CASSLSPGGGSIEQFF
.	TRBJ1-3	.	TRBV5-1	TGCGCCAGCAGCTTGTTAGGCTCTGGAAACACCATATATTTT	CASSLLGSGNTIYF